The 30 T cell receptor beta chains below come from one sample, sequenced in a study of blood T cells in healthy people across ages. Using a J-beta primer mix together with a sample-barcoded 5' primer, a second PCR was run for roughly 7 to 12 cycles. Via MiXCR, TCRdb re-called the 5' RACE reads, giving one row per CDR3 protein. The table has about 290,000 distinct CDR3 sequences, roughly 27% seen once. Sequences were obtained from blood. The origin of the receptors is a woman in her seventies in good health.

The chain carries TRBV5-1 and TRBJ2-1; the D is unclear. This CDR3 has 13 residues. The germline V gene has CDR1 SGHRS and CDR2 YFSETQ. Trimming removed 2 bases at V and 5 bases at J, with 8 bases between. CDR3 protein: CASSLFRDNEQFF. In nucleotides, the CDR3 is TGCGCCAGCAGCTTATTCCGGGACAATGAGCAGTTCTTC. Looking up the rest from reference TRBV5-1 and TRBJ2-1 gives the full variable domain: KAGVTQTPRYLIKTRGQQVTLSCSPISGHRSVSWYQQTPGQGLQFLFEYFSETQRNKGNFPGRFSGRQFSNSRSEMNVSTLELGDSALYLCASSLFRDNEQFFGPGTRLTVL.

V usage is TRBV6-2 or TRBV6-3 and J usage is TRBJ1-2; D perhaps matches TRBD1 (5 bases). Trimming removed 6 bases from V and 9 bases from J, with 20 bases in between. Germline V gene data show CDR1 as MNHEY and CDR2 as SVGEGT. The length of the CDR3 is 14 residues. The CDR3 reads CASSWTIIPRCYTF. The CDR3 DNA follows: TGTGCCAGCAGCTGGACAATTATCCCAAGATGCTACACCTTC.

This rearrangement joins TRBV29-1 to TRBJ2-1; TRBD2 is a possible D gene (5 bases). This CDR3 spans 16 amino acids. Trimming removed 1 base from V and 0 bases from J, with 13 bases in between. CDR1 is SQVTM, CDR2 ANQGSEA, per germline. The CDR3 sequence: CSVEGTGESSYNEQFF. The CDR3 DNA follows: TGCAGCGTTGAAGGTACCGGGGAGAGCTCCTACAATGAGCAGTTCTTC.

The V and J genes are TRBV4-3 and TRBJ2-7; unclear D gene. CDR3 length: 12 amino acids. From germline, CDR1 is LGHNA and CDR2 YSLEER. Trimming stripped 0 bases from V and 5 bases from J, with 5 bases between. DNA of the CDR3: TGCGCCAGCAGCCAAGATTGGAACGAGCAGTACTTC. This gives the protein CASSQDWNEQYF.

The chain has TRBV7-9 and TRBJ2-5; 8 positions match TRBD1. The germline V gene has CDR1 SEHNR and CDR2 FQNEAQ (reference sequence). V lost 4 bases, J lost 1 base, and 2 bases stayed unmatched. The CDR3 extends over 14 amino acids. CDR3 amino acids: CASSSDRAQETQYF. The CDR3 DNA sequence: TGTGCCAGCAGCTCGGACAGGGCCCAAGAGACCCAGTACTTC.

The chain recombines TRBV28 with TRBJ1-5; D remains ambiguous. The ends were cut back, 8 bases at V and 2 bases at J, with 13 bases in the middle. Germline values: CDR1 MDHEN, CDR2 SYDVKM. This CDR3 is built from 14 residues. The CDR3 is CASRRVPGNQPQHF. CDR3 sequence (DNA): TGTGCCAGCCGGAGGGTCCCCGGCAATCAGCCCCAGCATTTT.

This clonotype has at least ten counts. The chain joins TRBV12-3 or TRBV12-4 to TRBJ2-5, with 10 bases that match TRBD2. V shed 6 bases, J shed 6 bases, and the junction held 10 bases outside the gene matches. CDR3 size: 15 residues. This CDR3 reads CASSRLAGATKTQYF. CDR3 coding DNA: TGTGCCAGCAGCCGCCTAGCGGGAGCCACGAAGACCCAGTACTTC.

Points on this clonotype: Given the absence of the conserved phenylalanine or tryptophan at the CDR3 end, a read error is likely. It is unclear where the CDR3 begins or ends on the DNA, so no DNA is shown, and the CDR3 is as TCRdb lists it. This chain joins TRBV7-3 and TRBJ1-2. Counting both end residues, the CDR3 totals 9 amino acids. Germline V CDR1 and CDR2: SGHTA, FQGTGA. CDR3 amino acids: CASSLSPFL.

This clonotype was seen a handful of times. The V call is TRBV5-1, the J call TRBJ1-4, with 9 nucleotides matching TRBD1. Germline trimming cut 4 bases from V and 9 bases from J; bases unmatched to any gene: 7. This CDR3 region has 14 residues. Germline lookup yields CDR1 SGHRS and CDR2 YFSETQ. This CDR3 reads CASSPGTGRQKLFF. The DNA of the CDR3 is TGCGCCAGCAGCCCTGGGACAGGGAGGCAAAAACTGTTTTTT.

By share of the sample, this clonotype is medium-sized. The chain joins TRBV24-1 to TRBJ2-5; possible D gene TRBD2, 6 bases. The CDR3 runs to 14 residues. V was pared by 5 bases and J by 5 bases, with 14 bases between. Germline V lookup: CDR1 KGHDR, CDR2 SFDVKD. The DNA for the CDR3 is TGTGCCACCAGTGGCCCACGGGGGAGGGAGACCCAGTACTTC. The encoded protein is CATSGPRGRETQYF.

The chain links TRBV18 to TRBJ2-3; the match to TRBD1 covers 10 bases. Trimming took 3 bases from V and 3 from J; bases not matched to a gene: 9. This CDR3 is built from 17 residues. CDR1 and CDR2 from the germline V gene are KGHSH and LQKENI. The CDR3 bases are TGTGCCAGCTCACCTACGTTCCGGGACAGGGGTACAGATACGCAGTATTTT. Its translation is CASSPTFRDRGTDTQYF.

This clonotype was seen a few times. The chain has TRBV28 and TRBJ2-7; TRBD1 agrees at 11 bases. The CDR3 is 16 amino acids. V trimming: 4 bases; J trimming: 4 bases; junction bases outside the gene matches: 9. Germline loops: CDR1 MDHEN, CDR2 SYDVKM. CDR3 region: CASSYHWDRGFYEQYF. The CDR3 region has the DNA TGTGCCAGCAGTTACCACTGGGACAGGGGGTTTTACGAGCAGTACTTC.

This chain joins TRBV29-1 and TRBJ2-5, with 8 positions matching TRBD2. The DNA end is more similar to TRBJ2-1, so the J call may be wrong. Looked up from germline, CDR1 is SQVTM and CDR2 is ANQGSEA. This CDR3 is built from 13 residues. The CDR3 DNA reads TGCAGCGGGGTTAGCGGGAACTACAATGAGCAGTTCTTC. It is translated as CSGVSGNYNEQFF.

J is TRBJ2-5 and V is TRBV20-1; 13 bases map to TRBD2. The CDR3 extends over 14 amino acids. The trim removed 5 bases at V and 2 bases at J, leaving 2 bases unmatched. The germline gives CDR1 DFQATT, CDR2 SNEGSKA (reference sequence). The CDR3 loop reads CSAWGLAGQETQYF. The CDR3 bases are TGCAGTGCTTGGGGACTAGCGGGGCAAGAGACCCAGTACTTC.

The table lists this clonotype with a few counts. In DNA, the CDR3 is TGCGCCAGCAGCAAAACGACTAGCGGGAGTATGGAGACCCAGTACTTC. Encoded protein: CASSKTTSGSMETQYF. V and J are TRBV5-1 and TRBJ2-5, with 12 nucleotides matching TRBD2. The CDR3 loop spans 16 amino acids. The V gene end was trimmed by 4 bases and the J gene end by 5 bases; junction bases not matched to a gene: 9. Germline V gives CDR1 SGHRS, CDR2 YFSETQ.

This chain joins TRBV2 and TRBJ1-1; TRBD1 is a possible D gene (6 bases). From germline, CDR1 is SNHLY and CDR2 FYNNEI. CDR3 size: 14 residues. V dropped 6 bases and J dropped 7 bases, with 18 bases sitting between them. The CDR3 DNA sequence: TGTGCCAGCAGCGCAAGGACAGTAACGGATGAAGCTTTCTTT. Its protein product is CASSARTVTDEAFF. Variable domain in full (rest from reference TRBV2 and TRBJ1-1): EPEVTQTPSHQVTQMGQEVILRCVPISNHLYFYWYRQILGQKVEFLVSFYNNEISEKSEIFDDQFSVERPDGSNFTLKIRSTKLEDSAMYFCASSARTVTDEAFFGQGTRLTVV.

V gene TRBV5-8 combines with J gene TRBJ2-4, with 9 bases identical to TRBD1. Germline values: CDR1 SGHTS, CDR2 YDEGEE. The CDR3 has 15 residues. J was trimmed by 7 bases and V by 2 bases; bases with no gene match: 7. The CDR3 protein is CASSFIGTGTNIQYF. The CDR3 DNA sequence: TGTGCCAGCAGCTTTATTGGGACAGGGACGAACATTCAGTACTTC.

This clonotype was counted only a few times. The V gene is TRBV11-1, the J gene TRBJ2-1; 11 bases line up with TRBD1. Germline CDR1 and CDR2: SGHAT and FQDESV (reference sequence). CDR3 length: 15 amino acids. V was clipped by 6 bases and J by 1 base; unmatched bases: 2. CDR3 loop: CASSWDRGSYNEQFF. The CDR3 bases are TGTGCCAGCAGTTGGGACAGGGGGTCCTACAATGAGCAGTTCTTC.

The rearrangement uses TRBV20-1 and TRBJ2-1; 8 bases are shared with TRBD1. V lost 0 bases and J lost 2; bases outside the gene matches: 9. The CDR3 covers 17 residues. The germline gives CDR1 DFQATT, CDR2 SNEGSKA (reference sequence). The CDR3 nucleotides read TGCAGTGCTAGAGATGCGGACAGGGACGCTCCCTACAATGAGCAGTTCTTC. This sequence encodes CSARDADRDAPYNEQFF.

The chain joins TRBV27 to TRBJ2-5, with 9 bases matching TRBD1. TRBJ2-7 matches the DNA end more closely, so the J call is doubtful. Germline V gives CDR1 MNHEY, CDR2 SMNVEV (reference sequence). The CDR3 is 15 residues long. The CDR3, as DNA: TGTGCCAGCAGGGGTCGTCCGGGACAGGGCTACGAGCAGTACTTC. It yields the protein CASRGRPGQGYEQYF.

This clonotype is a singleton in its sample. V gene TRBV7-8 combines with J gene TRBJ1-1; maybe TRBD1 (6 bases). Germline V lookup: CDR1 SGHVS, CDR2 FQNEAQ. The V gene lost 3 bases and the J gene lost 5 bases, with 13 bases spanning the gap. There are 14 residues in the CDR3. Here the CDR3 reads CASSFLGGRTEAFF. In DNA, the CDR3 is TGTGCCAGCAGCTTCCTGGGGGGCAGGACTGAAGCTTTCTTT.

The chain links TRBV20-1 to TRBJ2-7; no clear D. The length of the CDR3 is 12 residues. The V gene lost 0 bases and the J gene lost 7 bases, with 10 bases spanning the gap. Germline CDR1 and CDR2: DFQATT and SNEGSKA (reference sequence). CDR3 sequence reads: CSAREGIREQYF. CDR3 nucleotide sequence: TGCAGTGCTAGAGAGGGAATACGGGAGCAGTACTTC.

The chain joins TRBV6-4 to TRBJ2-5; D may be TRBD2 (5 bases). The J call may be mistaken, given a closer DNA end match to TRBJ2-1. The CDR3 has 15 residues. Germline CDR1 reads MRHNA; CDR2 reads SNTAGT. The CDR3 DNA follows: TGTGCCAGCAGTGCCTCGGGGAACCGGCCCAATGAGCAGTTCTTC. This encodes CASSASGNRPNEQFF.

The chain couples TRBV24-1 to TRBJ2-7, with D perhaps given as TRBD1 or TRBD2 (5 bases each). The V gene's germline CDR1 is KGHDR and CDR2 SFDVKD. There are 15 residues in the CDR3. V was shortened by 3 bases and J by 3 bases, with 14 bases between the two germline ends. Here the CDR3 reads CATSDTRDPCYEQYF. The DNA for the CDR3 is TGTGCCACCAGTGATACCCGGGACCCCTGCTACGAGCAGTACTTC.

This clonotype was counted at least ten times. CDR3 protein: CASSLVPGLTYEQYF. The DNA for the CDR3 is TGTGCCAGCAGTTTGGTTCCAGGGCTCACCTACGAGCAGTACTTC. V gene TRBV27 combines with J gene TRBJ2-7; the D gene is possibly TRBD1 (5 bases). The CDR3 loop spans 15 amino acids. Germline V gene sequence: CDR1 MNHEY, CDR2 SMNVEV (reference sequence). Trimming shortened V by 3 bases and J by 2 bases, and 14 bases separated the two germline ends.

There are a few counts of this clonotype. The V call is TRBV3-1, the J call TRBJ2-3; D call uncertain. The V gene lost 4 bases and the J gene lost 4 bases, with 15 bases spanning the gap. Germline V lookup: CDR1 LGHDT, CDR2 YNNKEL (reference sequence). The CDR3 consists of 15 residues. Here the CDR3 reads CASSRLFGSSDTQYF. CDR3 DNA sequence: TGTGCCAGCAGCCGTCTTTTCGGGTCTTCAGATACGCAGTATTTT.

V and J are TRBV7-2 and TRBJ2-5; 9 bases map to TRBD2. The end of the DNA aligns better with TRBJ2-7, so the J call may be wrong. The CDR3 consists of 15 residues. Germline V gene sequence: CDR1 SGHTA, CDR2 FQGNSA. As DNA, the CDR3 is TGTGCCAGCAGTCCAAACCGACTAGCGGCCTACGAGCAGTACTTC. Translating gives CASSPNRLAAYEQYF.

The CDR3 nucleotides read TGTGCCAGCAGGGACAGGGTCGAGGGGTACACTGAAGCTTTCTTT. It translates to CASRDRVEGYTEAFF. J is TRBJ1-1 and V is TRBV27, with 8 bases aligning to TRBD1. The V and J ends lost 6 bases and 3 bases, in that order; junction bases with no gene match: 9. The CDR3 runs 15 residues. Germline V CDR1 and CDR2: MNHEY, SMNVEV (reference sequence).

The chain is built from TRBV29-1 and TRBJ2-7; no clear D. The germline V gene has CDR1 SQVTM and CDR2 ANQGSEA. V was clipped by 1 base and J by 2 bases, with 3 bases between them. The CDR3 runs 11 residues. DNA for the CDR3: TGCAGCGTTGAAGCTGCCTACGAGCAGTACTTC. It translates to CSVEAAYEQYF.

A few counts support this clonotype. The V gene is TRBV12-3 or TRBV12-4, the J gene TRBJ2-1; D is undetermined. V lost 6 bases and J lost 5, with 8 bases in between. The CDR3 is 12 amino acids. CDR3 sequence reads: CASRSNHNEQFF. CDR3 coding DNA: TGTGCCAGCAGGTCCAACCACAATGAGCAGTTCTTC.